A selection of T cell receptor beta chains follows, all from one sample in a study of blood T cell repertoires in COVID-19. Measured with immunoSEQ multiplex PCR; TCRdb has only the in-frame clones, and not every one. The data hold over 130,000 clones, with around 84% observed a single time. Source material: peripheral blood. The receptors here all came from a man between 65 and 85 years old with acute or convalescent COVID-19. Each CDR3 is given with its conserved first and last residue. Each record gives: J gene, D gene, V gene, clone size, CDR3 protein, CDR3 DNA. A D gene is named only where the DNA matches it firmly. A row's size may be missing; if present it is once, few, many or a size class.

>TRBJ2-1|TRBD1|TRBV2|NA
CASSAAVGQGVYTYNEQFF
TGTGCCAGCAGTGCTGCGGTAGGACAGGGGGTATATACCTACAATGAGCAGTTCTTC
>TRBJ1-2|TRBD1|TRBV5-6|NA
CASSPLGQGYGYTF
TGTGCCAGCAGCCCCCTCGGACAGGGGTATGGCTACACCTTC
>TRBJ2-2|NA|TRBV11-3|NA
CASSLDSTGELFF
TGTGCCAGCAGCTTAGACAGCACCGGGGAGCTGTTTTTT
>TRBJ1-6|NA|TRBV2|NA
CASSPDRSYNSPLHF
TGTGCCAGCAGTCCAGATCGCTCCTATAATTCACCCCTCCACTTT
>TRBJ1-3|TRBD1|TRBV5-1|NA
CASSLGTEGNTIYF
TGCGCCAGCAGTTTAGGGACAGAGGGAAACACCATATATTTT
>TRBJ2-1|NA|TRBV2|once
CASGRLPGPPGEQFF
TGTGCCAGCGGCCGATTACCGGGTCCGCCTGGGGAGCAGTTCTTC
>TRBJ2-7|TRBD1|TRBV19|NA
CASSIGTGGAYEQYF
TGTGCCAGTAGTATAGGGACAGGGGGCGCCTACGAGCAGTACTTC
>TRBJ1-1|NA|TRBV19|NA
CASSLYDWAFF
TGTGCCAGTAGTCTGTATGACTGGGCTTTCTTT
>TRBJ1-1|TRBD1|TRBV19|NA
CASGDRLENTEAFF
TGTGCCAGTGGGGACAGGTTGGAGAACACTGAAGCTTTCTTT
>TRBJ2-7|TRBD2|TRBV6-5|NA
CASSYSGTSGSYEQYF
TGTGCCAGCAGTTACTCTGGGACTAGCGGTTCCTACGAGCAGTACTTC
>TRBJ2-2|TRBD2|TRBV30|NA
CAWSGEAGANTGELFF
TGTGCCTGGAGTGGGGAAGCGGGGGCCAACACCGGGGAGCTGTTTTTT
>TRBJ1-1|NA|TRBV7-9|NA
CASSFGREGEAFF
TGTGCCAGCAGCTTTGGGAGGGAGGGTGAAGCTTTCTTT
>TRBJ1-1|NA|TRBV9|NA
CASSAGQNTEAFF
TGTGCCAGCAGCGCGGGACAGAACACTGAAGCTTTCTTT
>TRBJ2-3|TRBD2|TRBV9|NA
CASTVSGGTDTQYF
TGTGCCAGCACTGTAAGCGGGGGCACAGATACGCAGTATTTT
>TRBJ2-3|TRBD2|TRBV5-4|NA
CASSPPAGNRGGLVDTQYF
TGTGCCAGCAGCCCCCCGGCGGGGAACCGGGGGGGGCTCGTAGATACGCAGTATTTT
>TRBJ1-5|NA|TRBV28|NA
CAILGGNQPQHF
TGTGCCATCCTGGGAGGGAATCAGCCCCAGCATTTT
>TRBJ2-7|NA|TRBV7-9|few
CATGGWGKSSYEQYF
TGTGCCACCGGAGGGTGGGGAAAGAGCTCCTACGAGCAGTACTTC
>TRBJ1-1|TRBD1|TRBV27|once
CASRRGQGAPNTEAFF
TGTGCCAGCAGGCGAGGACAGGGGGCTCCGAACACTGAAGCTTTCTTT
>TRBJ1-2|NA|TRBV5-1|few
CASSLRSEYGYTF
TGCGCCAGCAGCTTGAGGTCGGAGTATGGCTACACCTTC
>TRBJ2-1|TRBD2|TRBV7-7|few
CASSRGTSGNEQFF
TGTGCTAGCAGCCGCGGGACTAGCGGAAATGAGCAGTTCTTC
>TRBJ2-1|TRBD2|TRBV7-3|NA
CASSWRGSSYNEQFF
TGTGCCAGCAGCTGGCGGGGGAGCTCCTACAATGAGCAGTTCTTC
>TRBJ2-7|TRBD1|TRBV5-1|NA
CASSPLVGQIYEQYF
TGCGCCAGCAGCCCCCTGGTGGGACAGATATACGAGCAGTACTTC
>TRBJ2-7|NA|TRBV5-1|NA
CASSAGQISYEQYF
TGCGCCAGCAGCGCGGGACAGATCTCCTACGAGCAGTACTTC
>TRBJ2-5|TRBD2|TRBV18|NA
CASSPPTAGGRETQYF
TGTGCCAGCTCACCACCGACGGCGGGGGGGCGGGAGACCCAGTACTTC
>TRBJ2-7|NA|TRBV28|NA
CASRLQGSEQYF
TGTGCCAGCAGACTACAGGGTTCCGAGCAGTACTTC
>TRBJ2-3|TRBD2|TRBV5-6|NA
CASSVGLAGYTDTQYF
TGTGCCAGCAGCGTAGGACTAGCGGGGTACACAGATACGCAGTATTTT
>TRBJ2-3|NA|TRBV7-3|NA
CASSVSGTDTQYF
TGTGCCAGCAGCGTCTCCGGGACAGATACGCAGTATTTT
>TRBJ1-5|TRBD1|TRBV19|NA
CASSKGGTGGQPQHF
TGTGCCAGTAGTAAAGGTGGGACAGGGGGACAGCCCCAGCATTTT
>TRBJ1-1|TRBD1|TRBV5-1|once
CASSLGQGAKKNTEAFF
TGCGCCAGCAGCTTGGGACAGGGGGCTAAAAAGAACACTGAAGCTTTCTTT
>TRBJ2-7|TRBD1|TRBV24-1|few
CATMGTGSYEQYF
TGTGCCACCATGGGGACAGGCTCCTACGAGCAGTACTTC
>TRBJ2-1|TRBD2|TRBV20-1|NA
CSASLGLGIHEQFF
TGCAGTGCTAGTCTTGGACTAGGGATCCATGAGCAGTTCTTC
>TRBJ1-6|NA|TRBV14|NA
CASSQDGRDNSPLHF
TGTGCCAGCAGCCAAGATGGGCGAGATAATTCACCCCTCCACTTT
>TRBJ1-6|TRBD1|TRBV9|NA
CASSPGQHSYNSPLHF
TGTGCCAGCAGCCCGGGACAGCACTCCTATAATTCACCCCTCCACTTT
>TRBJ2-1|TRBD2|TRBV5-1|NA
CASRLTSGSFQSNEQFF
TGCGCCAGCAGACTTACTAGCGGGAGCTTCCAAAGCAATGAGCAGTTCTTC
>TRBJ1-2|NA|TRBV28|NA
CASSRTLTVGGYTF
TGTGCCAGCAGTAGGACGCTGACAGTCGGTGGCTACACCTTC
>TRBJ2-7|TRBD2|TRBV19|NA
CASKGSGSYEQYF
TGTGCCAGTAAAGGAAGCGGGAGCTACGAGCAGTACTTC
>TRBJ1-4|NA|TRBV19|NA
CASSMATTATTNEKLFF
TGTGCCAGTAGTATGGCGACCACAGCAACAACTAATGAAAAACTGTTTTTT
>TRBJ2-1|TRBD2|TRBV11-2|NA
CASSLLREAGEQFF
TGTGCCAGCAGCTTGCTTCGGGAGGCAGGTGAGCAGTTCTTC
>TRBJ1-2|TRBD1|TRBV7-2|NA
CASSLNGQGEGGYTF
TGTGCCAGCAGTCTCAACGGACAGGGGGAAGGGGGCTACACCTTC
>TRBJ2-7|TRBD1|TRBV5-1|few
CASSPTGQGAYEQYF
TGCGCCAGCAGCCCGACGGGACAGGGGGCGTACGAGCAGTACTTC
>TRBJ2-7|NA|TRBV21-1|NA
CASSKVGQGAPSYEQYF
NA
>TRBJ1-2|TRBD1|TRBV6-5|NA
CASTGGGQGNYGYTF
TGTGCCAGCACCGGTGGGGGACAGGGAAACTATGGCTACACCTTC
>TRBJ1-5|TRBD1|TRBV28|NA
CASSLLGQGGGNQPQHF
TGTGCCAGCAGTTTATTGGGGCAGGGGGGTGGCAATCAGCCCCAGCATTTT
>TRBJ2-2|NA|TRBV28|NA
CASSVAANTGELFF
TGTGCCAGCAGTGTAGCGGCGAACACCGGGGAGCTGTTTTTT
>TRBJ1-2|TRBD1|TRBV29-1|NA
CSVVVTGGIYGYTF
TGCAGCGTTGTGGTAACAGGGGGCATCTATGGCTACACCTTC
>TRBJ2-6|NA|TRBV28|NA
CASRLTVRSGANVLTF
TGTGCCAGCAGACTGACAGTACGGTCTGGGGCCAACGTCCTGACTTTC
>TRBJ2-1|TRBD1|TRBV19|NA
CASMSGQVIHEQFF
TGTGCCAGTATGTCGGGACAGGTAATCCATGAGCAGTTCTTC
>TRBJ1-3|TRBD1|TRBV19|NA
CASRPQGVENTIYF
TGTGCCAGTAGACCGCAGGGGGTTGAAAACACCATATATTTT
>TRBJ2-3|NA|TRBV18|NA
CASSPPGDTQYF
TGTGCCAGCTCGCCTCCCGGGGATACGCAGTATTTT
>TRBJ1-5|NA|TRBV27|NA
CASSAHRDSNQPQHF
TGTGCCAGCAGTGCCCACAGGGATAGCAATCAGCCCCAGCATTTT
>TRBJ1-5|TRBD1|TRBV19|few
CASKGGTVNQPQHF
TGTGCCAGTAAAGGCGGGACAGTTAACCAGCCCCAGCATTTT
>TRBJ2-4|TRBD1|TRBV6-5|NA
CASSDPGTGRNIQYF
TGTGCCAGCAGCGATCCCGGGACAGGGAGGAACATTCAGTACTTC